A selection of T cell receptor beta chains follows, all from one sample in a study of vaccination effects on CD4 cells after COVID-19. Only in-frame clones appear in the TCRdb table, and some are missing; sequencing was by immunoSEQ multiplex PCR. Of tens of thousands of clones in the sample, 70% to 80% are singletons; the top ten hold roughly 2.8%. No antigen has been assigned to these receptors. Sequencing used CD4+ T cells from PBMCs cultured with HCoV-NL63 spike peptides, obtained before COVID-19 vaccination. These receptors originate from a human donor who received a COVID-19 vaccine. Both conserved end residues are part of each CDR3. A D gene is named only where the DNA matches it firmly. Clone size is given for some rows only: seen once, a few or many times, or a class if the clone is expanded.

CDR3 DNA: TGTGCCAGCAGGCGGACTAGCGCGGAGACCCAGTACTTC
CDR3 protein: CASRRTSAETQYF
J gene: TRBJ2-5
V gene: TRBV2
D gene: TRBD2
clone size: .

CDR3 DNA: TGTGCCAGTAGTCCATACCTCCCCCAGGGACCTTATAGCACAGATACGCAGTATTTT
CDR3 protein: CASSPYLPQGPYSTDTQYF
J gene: TRBJ2-3
V gene: TRBV19
D gene: .
clone size: .

CDR3 DNA: TGTGCCAGCAGTCTTTCTAGCAATCAGCCCCAGCATTTT
CDR3 protein: CASSLSSNQPQHF
J gene: TRBJ1-5
V gene: TRBV27
D gene: .
clone size: .

CDR3 DNA: TGCAGTGCTAGGCTGGCCTGGGGAGCTTTCTTT
CDR3 protein: CSARLAWGAFF
J gene: TRBJ1-1
V gene: TRBV20-1
D gene: .
clone size: few

CDR3 DNA: TGTGCCAGCATCGACCTCGACGGCTACCTTAGCACAAATACGCAGTATTTT
CDR3 protein: CASIDLDGYLSTNTQYF
J gene: TRBJ2-3
V gene: TRBV5-6
D gene: .
clone size: .

CDR3 DNA: TGTGCCAGCAGCCTAGGTGCAGGGGCTCTGAGGAATTCACCCCTCCACTTT
CDR3 protein: CASSLGAGALRNSPLHF
J gene: TRBJ1-6
V gene: TRBV9
D gene: .
clone size: .

CDR3 DNA: TGTGCCTGGGCCGGGACAGGGGCACCGGGAAACACCATATATTTT
CDR3 protein: CAWAGTGAPGNTIYF
J gene: TRBJ1-3
V gene: TRBV30
D gene: TRBD1
clone size: .

CDR3 DNA: TGTGCCAGCAGCCGAATCGGGACAGTAGATGAAAAACTGTTTTTT
CDR3 protein: CASSRIGTVDEKLFF
J gene: TRBJ1-4
V gene: TRBV5-6
D gene: TRBD1
clone size: .

CDR3 DNA: TGCGCCAGCAGCTTGACAGCAACTAATGAAAAACTGTTTTTT
CDR3 protein: CASSLTATNEKLFF
J gene: TRBJ1-4
V gene: TRBV5-1
D gene: .
clone size: .

CDR3 DNA: TGCGCCAGCAGCTTGGTGACAGGGACTAATTCACCCCTCCACTTT
CDR3 protein: CASSLVTGTNSPLHF
J gene: TRBJ1-6
V gene: TRBV5-1
D gene: TRBD1
clone size: .

CDR3 DNA: TGCGCCAGCAGCTGGAGTCGGAAACAAGAGACCCAGTACTTC
CDR3 protein: CASSWSRKQETQYF
J gene: TRBJ2-5
V gene: TRBV5-1
D gene: .
clone size: .

CDR3 DNA: TGTGCCAGCAGTACTCTTGGGTCAGCTGGGGCCAACGTCCTGACTTTC
CDR3 protein: CASSTLGSAGANVLTF
J gene: TRBJ2-6
V gene: TRBV25-1
D gene: .
clone size: .

CDR3 DNA: TGTGCCAGCAGCTTAGAGCCAAATAACTATGGCTACACCTTC
CDR3 protein: CASSLEPNNYGYTF
J gene: TRBJ1-2
V gene: TRBV5-5
D gene: .
clone size: .

CDR3 DNA: TGCGCCAGCAGCGCCTCAGCGGCCTTAGAAAAACTGTTTTTT
CDR3 protein: CASSASAALEKLFF
J gene: TRBJ1-4
V gene: TRBV5-1
D gene: .
clone size: .

CDR3 DNA: TGTGCCAGGGGGGTCGACAACAGGGACACTGAAGCTTTCTTT
CDR3 protein: CARGVDNRDTEAFF
J gene: TRBJ1-1
V gene: TRBV2
D gene: .
clone size: few

CDR3 DNA: TGTGCCAGCAGCTCAGCGGGGGGCGGGCAAGAGACCCAGTACTTC
CDR3 protein: CASSSAGGGQETQYF
J gene: TRBJ2-5
V gene: TRBV5-6
D gene: TRBD2
clone size: once

CDR3 DNA: TGCAGCGTTGAAGGAGCAGGGGGCGGCTATGGCTACACCTTC
CDR3 protein: CSVEGAGGGYGYTF
J gene: TRBJ1-2
V gene: TRBV29-1
D gene: TRBD1
clone size: .

CDR3 DNA: TGTGCCAGCAGCTTGGATGCGGGGACCACCGGGGAGCTGTTTTTT
CDR3 protein: CASSLDAGTTGELFF
J gene: TRBJ2-2
V gene: TRBV5-4
D gene: .
clone size: .

CDR3 DNA: TGTGCCAGCAGCCAAGACACCATTCGGAATTCACCCCTCCACTTT
CDR3 protein: CASSQDTIRNSPLHF
J gene: TRBJ1-6
V gene: TRBV14
D gene: .
clone size: once

CDR3 DNA: TGTGCCAGCAGCTTCAAGGACAGGGGTGAGCAGTTCTTC
CDR3 protein: CASSFKDRGEQFF
J gene: TRBJ2-1
V gene: TRBV5-4
D gene: TRBD1
clone size: few

CDR3 DNA: TGTGCCAGCAGTGAAATGGCGGAGGAGACCCAGTACTTC
CDR3 protein: CASSEMAEETQYF
J gene: TRBJ2-5
V gene: TRBV2
D gene: .
clone size: .

CDR3 DNA: TGCGCCAGCAGCTCAAAACAGGGCACCGGGGAGCTGTTTTTT
CDR3 protein: CASSSKQGTGELFF
J gene: TRBJ2-2
V gene: TRBV5-1
D gene: .
clone size: medium-sized

CDR3 DNA: TGTGCCAGCAGCTTAGAGGGGGCCATGAACACTGAAGCTTTCTTT
CDR3 protein: CASSLEGAMNTEAFF
J gene: TRBJ1-1
V gene: TRBV7-3
D gene: TRBD1
clone size: .

CDR3 DNA: TGTGCCAGCAGCGGGGACAGTCTCCAAGAGACCCAGTACTTC
CDR3 protein: CASSGDSLQETQYF
J gene: TRBJ2-5
V gene: TRBV5-4
D gene: TRBD1
clone size: .